Sequencing of this TCR beta chain was carried out in a study of identical twins. Study-level points and caveats: Alpha sequences out of frame and shared by twins had excess low generation probability. Zero-insertion analyses were open to partial confounding by invariant MAIT and iNKT cells.

This clonotype has a handful of counts. The antigen is undetermined. Trimming left V 4 bases short and J 1 base short, with 4 bases between. Germline CDR1 and CDR2: SQVTM and ANQGSEA. CDR3 length: 11 amino acids. TCRdb re-analysed the 5' RACE reads in MiXCR, keeping a single row per CDR3 protein. Seen here are 250,000 to 300,000 distinct CDR3 sequences, around 8.3% observed once, and the top ten hold 2.5% to 3.5%. These sequences were also reported in another study, on yellow fever vaccine responses in identical twins.

The chain recombines TRBV29-1 with TRBJ1-1; no definite D call. What was sequenced was CD8+ T cells sorted from blood. The TCR originated in a woman aged 18-29 years in good health. The DNA for the CDR3 is TGCAGCGTTGTGAAGAACACTGAAGCTTTCTTT. It translates to CSVVKNTEAFF.